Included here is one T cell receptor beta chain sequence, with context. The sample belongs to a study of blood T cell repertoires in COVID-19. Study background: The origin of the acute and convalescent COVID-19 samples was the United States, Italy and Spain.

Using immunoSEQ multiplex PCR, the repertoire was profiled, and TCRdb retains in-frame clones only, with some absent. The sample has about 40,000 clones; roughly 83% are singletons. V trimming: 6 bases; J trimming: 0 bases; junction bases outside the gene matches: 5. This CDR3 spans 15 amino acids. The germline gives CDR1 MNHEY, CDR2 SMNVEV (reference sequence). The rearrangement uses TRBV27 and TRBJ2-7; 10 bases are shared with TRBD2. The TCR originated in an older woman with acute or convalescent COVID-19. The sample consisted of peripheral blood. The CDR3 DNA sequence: TGTGCCAGCAGCCAGAGCGGGAGGGCCTCCTACGAGCAGTACTTC. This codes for CASSQSGRASYEQYF.